This is a list of T cell receptor beta chains from one sample in a study of T cell responses to AZD1222 COVID-19 vaccine. Clones were sequenced by immunoSEQ multiplex PCR, and TCRdb holds only the in-frame ones, with some missing. The data show around 180,000 clones, with approximately 87% seen just once and under 3.5% held by the top ten. The sequencing here drew on peripheral blood, taken on day 0 of MenACWY control vaccination. The receptors come from an adult in good health. The CDR3 runs from the conserved cysteine through the conserved F or W. Each record gives: clone size, D gene, J gene, CDR3 length, V gene, CDR3 protein, CDR3 DNA. D genes are given only for firm matches. Rows give clone size only sometimes, using once, few, many, or a class for an expanded clone.

size: few; D: .; J: TRBJ1-6; length: 13; V: TRBV30; CDR3: CAWSAHLGSPLHF; DNA: TGTGCCTGGAGTGCACACCTAGGGTCACCCCTCCACTTT
size: .; D: .; J: TRBJ1-6; length: 14; V: TRBV7-9; CDR3: CASSLAGYNSPLHF; DNA: TGTGCCAGCAGCTTAGCAGGGTATAATTCACCCCTCCACTTT
size: .; D: TRBD2; J: TRBJ2-2; length: 19; V: TRBV15; CDR3: CATSPIAGGPNGGTGELFF; DNA: TGTGCCACCAGTCCAATAGCGGGAGGTCCGAACGGGGGCACCGGGGAGCTGTTTTTT
size: .; D: .; J: TRBJ2-3; length: 15; V: TRBV7-2; CDR3: CASSLWGRDTDTQYF; DNA: TGTGCCAGCAGCTTATGGGGACGGGACACAGATACGCAGTATTTT
size: .; D: .; J: TRBJ2-2; length: 14; V: TRBV5-4; CDR3: CASSFRTDTGELFF; DNA: TGTGCCAGCAGCTTCCGAACTGATACCGGGGAGCTGTTTTTT
size: .; D: TRBD1; J: TRBJ1-1; length: 13; V: TRBV5-4; CDR3: CASSLDRGGEAFF; DNA: TGTGCCAGCAGCTTGGACAGGGGGGGAGAAGCTTTCTTT
size: .; D: .; J: TRBJ2-5; length: 11; V: TRBV2; CDR3: CASSTDRTQYF; DNA: TGTGCCAGCAGTACGGACAGGACCCAGTACTTC
size: .; D: TRBD1; J: TRBJ2-3; length: 16; V: TRBV19; CDR3: CASSTGTDLSTDTQYF; DNA: TGTGCCAGTAGTACCGGGACAGACCTAAGCACAGATACGCAGTATTTT
size: .; D: TRBD1; J: TRBJ2-7; length: 14; V: TRBV9; CDR3: CASSIRGQHSEQYF; DNA: TGTGCCAGCAGCATCCGGGGACAGCATTCCGAGCAGTACTTC
size: .; D: .; J: TRBJ2-7; length: 14; V: TRBV6-6; CDR3: CASRINPGAREQYF; DNA: TGTGCCAGCAGAATTAACCCAGGGGCGCGCGAGCAGTACTTC
size: once; D: TRBD1; J: TRBJ2-1; length: 15; V: TRBV19; CDR3: CASTLGTGYYNEQFF; DNA: TGTGCCAGTACCCTCGGGACAGGGTACTACAATGAGCAGTTCTTC
size: .; D: TRBD2; J: TRBJ2-7; length: 16; V: TRBV5-1; CDR3: CASSLVSGGPSYEQYF; DNA: TGCGCCAGCAGCTTGGTTTCGGGAGGGCCTTCCTACGAGCAGTACTTC
size: .; D: TRBD1; J: TRBJ1-1; length: 15; V: TRBV7-6; CDR3: CASSLSTGDVSEAFF; DNA: TGTGCCAGCAGCTTGTCCACAGGGGATGTCTCTGAAGCTTTCTTT
size: .; D: .; J: TRBJ1-1; length: 16; V: TRBV19; CDR3: CASSIEAGPLNTEAFF; DNA: TGTGCCAGTAGTATAGAGGCAGGGCCCCTGAACACTGAAGCTTTCTTT
size: .; D: .; J: TRBJ2-7; length: 15; V: TRBV5-1; CDR3: CASRPGGLTAYEQYF; DNA: TGCGCCAGCAGGCCAGGGGGACTTACAGCCTACGAGCAGTACTTC
size: .; D: .; J: TRBJ1-1; length: 13; V: TRBV3-1/TRBV3-2; CDR3: CASSQGADTEAFF; DNA: TGTGCCAGCAGCCAAGGGGCGGACACTGAAGCTTTCTTT